The T cell receptor beta chain under discussion was sequenced for a study of blood T cell repertoires in COVID-19 (TCRdb year 2020). About the study as a whole: Samples from collaborators originated in the United States, Italy and Spain and spanned both the acute and convalescent phases of COVID-19. The prospective study material was composed of cDNA or gDNA derived from T cells, B-cell-depleted T cells, or PBMCs. Deeply sampled blood TCRbeta repertoires from subjects exposed to, actively infected with, or recovered from COVID-19 were included in the dataset. The repertoires were released in a freely available public database meant as a resource for research on the immune response to SARS-CoV-2. The samples were drawn from two sources: the first 160 participants of the ongoing ImmuneRACE study, and 950 to 1,500 subjects contributed by 6 global collaborators. Nearly every sample came with metadata listing a de-identified subject ID, COVID-19 status, age in years and sex. Where available, HLA class I and class II types were obtained from metadata supplied by the sample provider rather than from assay-based typing.

Its CDR3 holds 13 amino acids, cysteine through phenylalanine. Here the CDR3 DNA is all that survives: 39 bases in frame from base 1. The germline V gene specifies SNHLY as CDR1 and FYNNEI as CDR2. The junction shows trimming of 11 bases on V and 5 bases on J, and the gene matches do not reach 10 bases of it. TCRbeta CDR3 regions were amplified from genomic DNA using the immunoSEQ Assay, a bias-controlled multiplex PCR. In the paper's pipeline: Within the assay, amplification of reference gene primers was used to estimate how many nucleated cells each sample contained. To quantify the absolute abundance of each unique TCRbeta CDR3 rearrangement, sequence reads were collapsed and filtered. For each sample, productive Simpson clonality was calculated as the square root of Simpson's diversity index across productive rearrangements. In its TCRdb copy, this immuneACCESS table keeps in-frame sequences only and misses some clones. Where compared with another copy, unresolved V genes explain less than half of these, and the others have no known cause. D and trimming were read from the DNA, whereas the V and J calls and clone size are those reported in that table. In all, the sample holds some 65,000 clones, and around four fifths of those were seen once. The leading ten clones occupy about 9.8% of the sample.

Concerning this clone itself: The antigen it binds to is not known. Qualities for individual bases were not recorded, and no much larger clone is one base off.

The collaborating institutions used their own protocols to collect whole blood in K2EDTA tubes. For TCRbeta analysis, collaborator samples were shipped as frozen whole blood, as isolated PBMCs, or as DNA extracted from either sample type. Findings and caveats that apply to the study as a whole: Clinical and demographic metadata were provided uncurated, with the amount varying by source and participant.

This receptor was identified in a human donor in a cohort sampled during active COVID-19. The chain is assembled from TRBV2 and TRBJ2-5; TRBD2 aligns with 8 central bases. Sequenced material: peripheral blood. The DNA is TGTGCCGGTAAGAGCGGGAGAAGGGAGACCCAGTACTTC. Its product reads: CAGKSGRRETQYF.